The entry that follows covers one T cell receptor (beta chain) sequence. Its antigen is still unknown. From germline, CDR1 is MNHEY and CDR2 SVGAGI. CDR3 size: 13 residues. Trimming left V 4 bases short and J 7 bases short, with 14 bases between. Repertoires were generated with immunoSEQ multiplex PCR, while TCRdb's copy carries only in-frame clones and drops some. This table has fewer than 60,000 clones, 80% appearing once. The data derive from a study of OX40 agonist ivuxolimab in advanced cancers. Turning to the study itself: Hepatocellular carcinoma, melanoma, renal cell or head and neck cancer was diagnosed in the dose-escalation patients. Points from the study as a whole: CD8+ T cells (on average) carried more expanded clones than CD4+ T cells. It was not determined which antigens were specifically recognized by the peripheral T cells that had undergone clonal expansion. At doses 0.1 to 3.0 mg/kg, CD4+ and CD8+ clones expanded.

This chain uses TRBV6-5 with TRBJ2-7; either TRBD1 or TRBD2 may fit D (7 bases each). The sequenced sample was CD4+ or CD8+ T cells sorted from blood, obtained in a trial of the OX40 agonist ivuxolimab. The receptor comes from an adult with an advanced solid tumor such as melanoma, head and neck, liver or kidney cancer. CDR3 nucleotide sequence: TGTGCCAGCAGTTTGGCAGGGGGGGATGAGCAGTACTTC. Translated: CASSLAGGDEQYF.